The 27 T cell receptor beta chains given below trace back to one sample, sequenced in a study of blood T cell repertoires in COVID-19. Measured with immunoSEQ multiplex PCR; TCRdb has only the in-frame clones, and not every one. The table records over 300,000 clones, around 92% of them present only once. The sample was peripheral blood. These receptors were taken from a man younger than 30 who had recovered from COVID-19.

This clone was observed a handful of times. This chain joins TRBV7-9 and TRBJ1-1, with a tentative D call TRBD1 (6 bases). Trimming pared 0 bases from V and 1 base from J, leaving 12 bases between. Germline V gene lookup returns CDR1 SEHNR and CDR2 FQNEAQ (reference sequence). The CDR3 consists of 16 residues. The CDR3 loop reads CASSLASTGPNTEAFF. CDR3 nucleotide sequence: TGTGCCAGCAGCTTAGCGTCGACAGGACCGAACACTGAAGCTTTCTTT.

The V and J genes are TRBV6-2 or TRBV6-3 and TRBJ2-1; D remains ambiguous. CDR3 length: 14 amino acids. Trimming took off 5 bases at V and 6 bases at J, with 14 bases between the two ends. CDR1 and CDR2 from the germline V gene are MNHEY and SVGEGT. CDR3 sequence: CASSNPGGFNEQFF. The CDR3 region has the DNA TGTGCCAGCAGTAACCCCGGTGGTTTCAATGAGCAGTTCTTC.

This CDR3 is CASSSTGTSGSYGELFF. Written as DNA, the CDR3 is TGTGCCAGCAGCTCCACCGGGACTAGCGGGAGTTACGGGGAGCTGTTTTTT. The chain is built from TRBV5-8 and TRBJ2-2, with 14 bases fitting TRBD2. Per germline, CDR1 SGHTS and CDR2 YDEGEE. V shed 3 bases and J 7 bases; nucleotides not matched to a gene: 8. This CDR3 is 17 amino acids long.

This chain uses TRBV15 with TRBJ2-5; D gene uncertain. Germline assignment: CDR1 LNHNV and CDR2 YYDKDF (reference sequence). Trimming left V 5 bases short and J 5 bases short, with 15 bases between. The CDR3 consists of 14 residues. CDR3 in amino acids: CATSPSTIRETQYF. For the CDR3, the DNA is TGTGCCACCAGCCCCTCTACCATTCGGGAGACCCAGTACTTC.

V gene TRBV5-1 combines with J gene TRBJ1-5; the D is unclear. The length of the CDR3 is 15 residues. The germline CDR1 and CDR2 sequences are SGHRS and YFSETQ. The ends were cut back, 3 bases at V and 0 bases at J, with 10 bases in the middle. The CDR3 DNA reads TGCGCCAGCAGCTGGATGGGCAGTAGCAATCAGCCCCAGCATTTT. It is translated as CASSWMGSSNQPQHF.

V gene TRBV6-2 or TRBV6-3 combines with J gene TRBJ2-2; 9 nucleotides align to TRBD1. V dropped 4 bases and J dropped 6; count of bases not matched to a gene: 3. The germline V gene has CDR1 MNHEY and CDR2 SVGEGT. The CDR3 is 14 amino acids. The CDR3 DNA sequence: TGTGCCAGCAGTTTACAGGGGGCGCCCGGGGAGCTGTTTTTT. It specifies CASSLQGAPGELFF.

This CDR3 is CASSRGSGLLIYEQYF. The CDR3 coding sequence is TGTGCCAGCAGCCGAGGGAGCGGGCTGTTAATCTACGAGCAGTACTTC. The chain uses TRBV6-6 and TRBJ2-7, with a possible D match to TRBD2 (6 bases). This CDR3 spans 16 amino acids. The V gene lost 6 bases and the J gene lost 3 bases, with 21 bases spanning the gap. Germline V gene lookup returns CDR1 MNHNY and CDR2 SVGAGI (reference sequence).

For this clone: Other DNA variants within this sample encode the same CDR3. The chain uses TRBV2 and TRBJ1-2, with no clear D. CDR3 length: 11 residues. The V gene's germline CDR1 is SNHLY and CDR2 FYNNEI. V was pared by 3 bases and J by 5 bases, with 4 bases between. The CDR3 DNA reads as TGTGCCAGCAGTGACAGATATGGCTACACCTTC. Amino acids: CASSDRYGYTF.

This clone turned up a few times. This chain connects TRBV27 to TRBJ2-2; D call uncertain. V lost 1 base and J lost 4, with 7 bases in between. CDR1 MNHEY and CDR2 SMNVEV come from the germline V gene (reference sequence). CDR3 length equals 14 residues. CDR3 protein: CASSLLGSTGELFF. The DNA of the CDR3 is TGTGCCAGCAGTTTATTGGGCAGCACCGGGGAGCTGTTTTTT.

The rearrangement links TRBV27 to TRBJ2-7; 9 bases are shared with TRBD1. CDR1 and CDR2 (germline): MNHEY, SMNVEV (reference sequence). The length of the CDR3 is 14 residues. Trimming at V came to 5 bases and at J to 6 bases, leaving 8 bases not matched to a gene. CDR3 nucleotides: TGTGCCAGCAGTCCAAGGACAGGGGTCAGCGAGCAGTACTTC. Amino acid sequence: CASSPRTGVSEQYF.

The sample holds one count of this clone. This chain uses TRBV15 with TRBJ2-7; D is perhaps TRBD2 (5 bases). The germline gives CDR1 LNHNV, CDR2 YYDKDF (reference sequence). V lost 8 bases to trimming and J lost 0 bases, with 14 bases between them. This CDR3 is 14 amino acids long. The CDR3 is CATGHRGYSYEQYF. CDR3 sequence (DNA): TGTGCCACCGGCCACCGAGGGTACTCCTACGAGCAGTACTTC.

CDR3 sequence: CALRRGENQPQHF. DNA for the CDR3: TGTGCCCTTAGGAGGGGTGAAAATCAGCCCCAGCATTTT. The genes are TRBV6-4 and TRBJ1-5; D possibly corresponds to TRBD1 (5 bases). CDR1 and CDR2 from the germline V gene are MRHNA and SNTAGT. This CDR3 spans 13 amino acids. Deletions cut 11 bases from V and 4 bases from J, with 15 bases between.

The CDR3 DNA reads TGCGCCAGCATCGGGGAATACAATGAGCAGTTCTTC. It translates to CASIGEYNEQFF. This chain connects TRBV5-1 to TRBJ2-1; the D gene is possibly TRBD2 (5 bases). V was cut by 6 bases and J by 4 bases, with 8 bases left in between. Looked up from germline, CDR1 is SGHRS and CDR2 is YFSETQ. The CDR3 length is 12 residues.

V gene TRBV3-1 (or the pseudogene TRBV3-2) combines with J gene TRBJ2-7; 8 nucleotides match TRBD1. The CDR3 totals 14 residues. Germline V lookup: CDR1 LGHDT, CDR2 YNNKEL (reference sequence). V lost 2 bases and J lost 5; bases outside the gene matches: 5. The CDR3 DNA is TGTGCCAGCAGCCAAATGGGACAGGAGCACGAGCAGTACTTC. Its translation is CASSQMGQEHEQYF.

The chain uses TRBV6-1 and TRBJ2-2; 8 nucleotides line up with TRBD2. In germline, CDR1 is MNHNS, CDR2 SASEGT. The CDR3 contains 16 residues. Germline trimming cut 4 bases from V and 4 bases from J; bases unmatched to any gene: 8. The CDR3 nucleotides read TGTGCCAGCAGTGTGACCGAGCGGGAGAGCACCGGGGAGCTGTTTTTT. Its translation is CASSVTERESTGELFF.

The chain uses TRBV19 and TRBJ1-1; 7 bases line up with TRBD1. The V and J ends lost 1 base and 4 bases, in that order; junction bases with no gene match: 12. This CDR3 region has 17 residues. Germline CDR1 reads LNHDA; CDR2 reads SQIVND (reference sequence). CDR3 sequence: CASSIVGNRGTGTEAFF. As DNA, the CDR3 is TGTGCCAGTAGTATAGTGGGGAACAGGGGAACGGGCACTGAAGCTTTCTTT.

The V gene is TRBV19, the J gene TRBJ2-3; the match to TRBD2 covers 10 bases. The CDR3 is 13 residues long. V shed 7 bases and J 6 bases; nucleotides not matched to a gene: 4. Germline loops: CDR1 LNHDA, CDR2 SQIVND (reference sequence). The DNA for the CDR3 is TGTGCCAGTATGCTAGCGGGAGAGGATACGCAGTATTTT. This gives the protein CASMLAGEDTQYF.

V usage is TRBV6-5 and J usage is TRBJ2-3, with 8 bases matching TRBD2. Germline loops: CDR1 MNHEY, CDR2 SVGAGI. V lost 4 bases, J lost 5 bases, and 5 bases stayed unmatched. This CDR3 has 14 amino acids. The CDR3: CASSSKAGVDTQYF. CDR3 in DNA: TGTGCCAGCAGTTCAAAAGCGGGAGTAGATACGCAGTATTTT.

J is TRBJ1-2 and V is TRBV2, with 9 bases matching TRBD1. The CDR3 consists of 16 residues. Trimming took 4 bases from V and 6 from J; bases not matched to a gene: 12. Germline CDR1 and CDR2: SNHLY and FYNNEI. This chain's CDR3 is CASSGGTGWRRDGYTF. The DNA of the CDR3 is TGTGCCAGCAGTGGTGGGACAGGGTGGCGTCGCGATGGCTACACCTTC.

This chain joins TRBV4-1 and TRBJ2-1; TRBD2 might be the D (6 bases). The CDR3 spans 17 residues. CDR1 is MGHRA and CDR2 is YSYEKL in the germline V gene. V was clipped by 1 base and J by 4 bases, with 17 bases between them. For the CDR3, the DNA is TGCGCCAGCAGCCAAGGTGGTGGGGGGTCCCCTTACAATGAGCAGTTCTTC. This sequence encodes CASSQGGGGSPYNEQFF.

The CDR3 here is CASSLGQGVNSPLHF. The CDR3 nucleotides read TGTGCCAGCAGTTTGGGACAGGGGGTAAATTCACCCCTCCACTTT. The chain links TRBV6-5 to TRBJ1-6; TRBD1 agrees at 11 bases. The CDR3 totals 15 residues. Germline trimming cut 4 bases from V and 7 bases from J; bases unmatched to any gene: 3. Germline CDR1 is MNHEY and CDR2 is SVGAGI.

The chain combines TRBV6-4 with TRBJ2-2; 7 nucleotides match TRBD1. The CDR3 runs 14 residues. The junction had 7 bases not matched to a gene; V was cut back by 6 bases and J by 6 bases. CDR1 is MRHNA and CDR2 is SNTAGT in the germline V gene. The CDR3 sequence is CASSADRVAGELFF. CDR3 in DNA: TGTGCCAGCAGCGCAGACAGGGTGGCCGGGGAGCTGTTTTTT.

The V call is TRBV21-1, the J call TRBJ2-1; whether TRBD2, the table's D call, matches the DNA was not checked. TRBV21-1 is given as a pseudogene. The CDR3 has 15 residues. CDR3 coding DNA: TGTGCCAGCAGCGTCCTGCTGAGCTCCTACAATGAGCAGTTCTTC. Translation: CASSVLLSSYNEQFF.

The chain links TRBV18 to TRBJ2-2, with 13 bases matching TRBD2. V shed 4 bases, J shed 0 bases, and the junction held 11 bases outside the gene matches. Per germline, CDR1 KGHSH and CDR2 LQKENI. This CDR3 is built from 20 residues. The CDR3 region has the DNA TGTGCCAGCTCACGGAATGGACTAGCGGGGGAGCCGTCGAACACCGGGGAGCTGTTTTTT. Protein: CASSRNGLAGEPSNTGELFF.

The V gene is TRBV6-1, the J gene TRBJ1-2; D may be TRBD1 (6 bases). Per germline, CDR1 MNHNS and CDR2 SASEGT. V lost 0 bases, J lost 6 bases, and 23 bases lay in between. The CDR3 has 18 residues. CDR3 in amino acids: CASSEALGGLGDLHGYTF. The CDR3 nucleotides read TGTGCCAGCAGTGAAGCGCTCGGGGGGCTGGGGGATTTGCATGGCTACACCTTC.

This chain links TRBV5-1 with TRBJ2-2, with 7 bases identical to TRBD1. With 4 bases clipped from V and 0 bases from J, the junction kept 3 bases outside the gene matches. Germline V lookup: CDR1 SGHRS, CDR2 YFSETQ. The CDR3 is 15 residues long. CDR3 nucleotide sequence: TGCGCCAGCAGCCAGGGGGAGACGAACACCGGGGAGCTGTTTTTT. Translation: CASSQGETNTGELFF.

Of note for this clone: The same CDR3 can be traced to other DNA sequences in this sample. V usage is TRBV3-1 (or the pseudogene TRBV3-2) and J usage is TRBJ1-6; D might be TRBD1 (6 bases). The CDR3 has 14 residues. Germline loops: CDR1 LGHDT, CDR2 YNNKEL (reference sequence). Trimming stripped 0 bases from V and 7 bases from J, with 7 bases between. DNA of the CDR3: TGTGCCAGCAGCCAAGACAGGGGAAATTCACCCCTCCACTTT. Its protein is CASSQDRGNSPLHF.